Detailed here is one T cell receptor beta chain. The antigen is undetermined. The sample is drawn from a study of cytomegalovirus exposure and HLA in healthy donors. General study findings and limits: Later analysis identified a missense DCLRE1C variant that was linked to TCR beta V- and J-gene trimming.

The germline V gene has CDR1 SGDLS and CDR2 YYNGEE. The CDR3 loop spans 14 amino acids. Trimming stripped 1 base from V and 1 base from J, with 8 bases between. The PCR had 60 Vbeta and 13 Jbeta primers. Per the study methods: It was a later analysis that counted about 80 million unique TCR beta chains, of which some 9.9 million were shared. TCRdb's table, derived via immunoSEQ multiplex PCR, lists solely in-frame clones and lacks some. V, J and clone size are taken as reported in that table, and D and trimming were inferred from the DNA itself. The table has 55,000 to 70,000 clones, 65% to 80% seen once.

The genes are TRBV9 and TRBJ2-5; a weak D match, TRBD1 (6 bases). Sequencing was done on a sample of PBMCs. The TCR comes from a man in his forties in good health and CMV-seropositive. CDR3 bases: TGTGCCAGCAGCGTAAGAGGGGGCCAAGAGACCCAGTACTTC. Translated: CASSVRGGQETQYF.